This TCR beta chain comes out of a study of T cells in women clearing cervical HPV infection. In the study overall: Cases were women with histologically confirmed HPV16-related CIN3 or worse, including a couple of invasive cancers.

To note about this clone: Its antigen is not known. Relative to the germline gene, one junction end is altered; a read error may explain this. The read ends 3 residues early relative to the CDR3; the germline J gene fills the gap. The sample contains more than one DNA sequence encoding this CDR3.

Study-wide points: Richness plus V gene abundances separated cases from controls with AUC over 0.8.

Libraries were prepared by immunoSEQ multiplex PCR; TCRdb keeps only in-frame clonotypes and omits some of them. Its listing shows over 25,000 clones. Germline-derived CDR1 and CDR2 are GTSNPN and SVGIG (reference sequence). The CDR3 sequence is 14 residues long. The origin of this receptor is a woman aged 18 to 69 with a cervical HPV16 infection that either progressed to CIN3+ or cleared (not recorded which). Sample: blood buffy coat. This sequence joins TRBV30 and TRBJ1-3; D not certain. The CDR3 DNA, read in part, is TGTGCCTGGACGGGCGGGGTGGGTGGAAACACT. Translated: CAWTGGVGGNT. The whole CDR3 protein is CAWTGGVGGNTIYF.